The rows below give T cell receptor beta chains drawn from one sample of a study of blood T cells in healthy people across ages. TCRdb ran MiXCR on the 5' RACE reads and lists one entry per CDR3 protein. The sample consists of about 680,000 distinct CDR3 sequences, 49% of them appearing once. Sequencing used blood. These receptors were taken from a woman between 55 and 75 years old in good health. Both conserved end residues are part of each CDR3. D genes are given only for firm matches. Clone size is not always given. Where it is, it says once, few, many or a class for expanded clones.

>TRBD2|TRBJ2-7|TRBV7-9|.
CASSPSGISHEQYF
TGTGCCAGCAGTCCGAGCGGGATCTCCCACGAGCAGTACTTC
>.|TRBJ1-6|TRBV20-1|.
CSASAPGGSPLHF
TGCAGTGCTAGTGCGCCCGGGGGTTCACCCCTCCACTTT
>.|TRBJ1-1|TRBV12-3/TRBV12-4|few
CASSRGPDTEAFF
TGTGCCAGCAGCCGGGGACCGGACACTGAAGCTTTCTTT
>.|TRBJ2-4|TRBV7-2|many
CASSLAWDIQYF
TGTGCCAGCAGCTTAGCGTGGGACATTCAGTACTTC
>TRBD2|TRBJ2-1|TRBV20-1|.
CSARPLAGANYNEQFF
TGCAGTGCTCGCCCCCTAGCGGGAGCGAACTACAATGAGCAGTTCTTC
>TRBD1|TRBJ2-7|TRBV10-3|.
CAISEPFDRVLSYEQYF
TGTGCCATCAGTGAGCCCTTTGACAGGGTATTATCCTACGAGCAGTACTTC
>.|TRBJ2-7|TRBV11-2|.
CASSPRDGSYEQYF
TGTGCCAGCAGCCCTCGGGACGGCTCCTACGAGCAGTACTTC
>.|TRBJ2-7|TRBV29-1|.
CSVEIRGASYEQYF
TGCAGCGTTGAAATCAGGGGCGCCTCCTACGAGCAGTACTTC
>.|TRBJ1-4|TRBV2|many
CASTAAGRASEKLFF
TGTGCCAGCACCGCCGCGGGAAGGGCATCTGAAAAACTGTTTTTT
>.|TRBJ2-7|TRBV5-1|.
CASSLEGILSYEQYF
TGCGCCAGCAGCTTGGAAGGAATCCTCTCCTACGAGCAGTACTTC
>.|TRBJ1-1|TRBV15|few
CATSRDLDTEAFF
TGTGCCACCAGCAGAGATTTAGACACTGAAGCTTTCTTT
>.|TRBJ2-3|TRBV3-1|.
CTSSPNPKRADTQYF
TGTACCAGCAGCCCAAACCCAAAAAGGGCAGATACGCAGTATTTT
>.|TRBJ2-7|TRBV27|few
CASSQGHHAYEQYF
TGTGCCAGCAGCCAGGGACACCACGCCTACGAGCAGTACTTC
>TRBD2|TRBJ2-1|TRBV4-1|.
CASSRLLVAGGPEDNEQFF
TGCGCCAGCAGCCGTTTGTTGGTAGCGGGAGGTCCCGAGGACAATGAGCAGTTCTTC
>.|TRBJ2-7|TRBV7-6|few
CASSYREAGEQYF
TGTGCCAGCAGCTATCGTGAGGCGGGTGAGCAGTACTTC
>.|TRBJ2-5|TRBV20-1|.
CSASISTQETQYF
TGCAGTGCTAGTATCTCGACACAAGAGACCCAGTACTTC
>TRBD1|TRBJ2-5|TRBV5-1|few
CASSFARTGPETQYF
TGCGCCAGCAGCTTTGCTCGGACAGGGCCAGAGACCCAGTACTTC
>.|TRBJ2-7|TRBV7-8|many
CASSLEGFGGPTYEQYF
TGTGCCAGCAGCTTAGAGGGGTTCGGGGGTCCAACCTACGAGCAGTACTTC
>.|TRBJ2-1|TRBV24-1|.
CATSDLRQTNNEQFF
TGTGCCACCAGTGATTTGCGGCAAACGAACAATGAGCAGTTCTTC
>.|TRBJ1-6|TRBV4-3|many
CASSQDLWAALSPLHF
TGCGCCAGCAGCCAAGATCTGTGGGCGGCCCTTTCACCCCTCCACTTT
>.|TRBJ2-3|TRBV20-1|.
CCGRVGDRAQYF
TGCTGTGGCCGGGTTGGGGATAGGGCGCAGTATTTT
>TRBD1|TRBJ2-7|TRBV7-2|.
CASSLTPPGTGCKQYF
TGTGCCAGCAGCTTAACCCCCCCGGGGACAGGTTGTAAGCAGTACTTC
>.|TRBJ2-6|TRBV28|many
CASTPGANVLTF
TGTGCCAGCACCCCTGGGGCCAACGTCCTGACTTTC
>.|TRBJ2-2|TRBV3-1|few
CASSQDLGSRDTGELFF
TGTGCCAGCAGCCAAGATCTAGGGAGTAGGGACACCGGGGAGCTGTTTTTT
>TRBD2|TRBJ2-1|TRBV9|.
CASSVAPGGYNEQFF
TGTGCCAGCAGCGTAGCCCCGGGAGGCTACAATGAGCAGTTCTTC
>.|TRBJ2-1|TRBV7-2|once
CASTLKGLESYEQFF
TGTGCCAGCACCCTAAAGGGGTTAGAGTCCTACGAGCAGTTCTTC